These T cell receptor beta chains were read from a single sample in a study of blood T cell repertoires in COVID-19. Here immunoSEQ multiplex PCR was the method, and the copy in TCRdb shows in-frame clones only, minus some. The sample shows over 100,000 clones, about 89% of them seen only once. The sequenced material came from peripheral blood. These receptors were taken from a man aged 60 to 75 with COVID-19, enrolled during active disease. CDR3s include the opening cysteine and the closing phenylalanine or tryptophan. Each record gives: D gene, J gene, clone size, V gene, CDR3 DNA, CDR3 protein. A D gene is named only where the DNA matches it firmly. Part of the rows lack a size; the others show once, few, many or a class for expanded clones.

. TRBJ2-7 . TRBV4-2 TGTGCCAGCAGCCGTCAGGGAACCTACGAGCAGTACTTC CASSRQGTYEQYF
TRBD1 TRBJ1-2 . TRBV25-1 TGTGCCAGCAGTGCAGGGGGGCATGGCTACACCTTC CASSAGGHGYTF
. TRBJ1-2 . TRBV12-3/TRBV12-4 TGTGCCAGCGGCCCGGGATCCGATGGCTACACCTTC CASGPGSDGYTF
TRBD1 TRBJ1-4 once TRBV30 TGTGCCTGGAGTGTACAGACAGGGGGCGAGGAAAAACTGTTTTTT CAWSVQTGGEEKLFF
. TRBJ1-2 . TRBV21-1 TGTGCCAGCAGCAAGGACAGGTCCCGAAACTATGGCTACACCTTC CASSKDRSRNYGYTF
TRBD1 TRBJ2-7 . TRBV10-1 TGCGCCAGCAGACGTCAGGGGGTTCCCTACGAGCAGTACTTC CASRRQGVPYEQYF
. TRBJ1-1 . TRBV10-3 TGTGCCATCAGTGAGTCTAGGCAGGGTGCCCCTGAAGCTTTCTTT CAISESRQGAPEAFF
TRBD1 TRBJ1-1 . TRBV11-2 TGTGCCAGCAGCTCATACCGACAGGGGGCCGAGAAGGGGAACACTGAAGCTTTCTTT CASSSYRQGAEKGNTEAFF
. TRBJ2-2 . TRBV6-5 TGTGCCAGCAGTTACTCAGCAACTGCAGGGGAGCTGTTTTTT CASSYSATAGELFF
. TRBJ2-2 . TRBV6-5 TGTGCCAGCAGTCAAAACACCGGGGAGCTGTTTTTT CASSQNTGELFF
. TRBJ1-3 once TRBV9 TGTGCCAGCAGCGTAGACGGCGGTCGGGGAAACACCATATATTTT CASSVDGGRGNTIYF
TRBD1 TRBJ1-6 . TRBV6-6 TGTGCCAGCAGTCGGGGACAGACAAGCTCCTATAATTCACCCCTCCACTTT CASSRGQTSSYNSPLHF
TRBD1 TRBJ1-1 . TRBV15 TGTGCCACCAGCAGAGATCCCCCAGGGGGGTCGGACACTGAAGCTTTCTTT CATSRDPPGGSDTEAFF
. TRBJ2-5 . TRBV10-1 TGCGCCAGCAGTGAGGCGGGACAAGAGACCCAGTACTTC CASSEAGQETQYF
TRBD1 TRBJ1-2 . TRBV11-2 TGTGCCAGCAGCTTAGTTGGGACAGGGGACTATGGCTACACCTTC CASSLVGTGDYGYTF
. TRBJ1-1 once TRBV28 TGTGCCAGCAGTTTTGGAGGGGCACTCATGAACACTGAAGCTTTCTTT CASSFGGALMNTEAFF
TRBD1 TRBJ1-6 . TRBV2 TGTGCCAGCATGGGACAGGGCGCTTATAATTCACCCCTCCACTTT CASMGQGAYNSPLHF
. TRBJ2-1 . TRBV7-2 TGTGCCAGCAGCTTAGCGCAGGGCAATGAGCAGTTCTTC CASSLAQGNEQFF
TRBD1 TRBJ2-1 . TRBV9 TGTGCCAGCAGCGTCGGGGCCGTGACAGGGCCTTTGTACAATGAGCAGTTCTTC CASSVGAVTGPLYNEQFF
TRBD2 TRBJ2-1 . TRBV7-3 TGTGCCAGCAGCCCCCTCGGACTAGTGTCTGCCCCCCCAGTCTTC CASSPLGLVSAPPVF
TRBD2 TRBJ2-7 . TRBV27 TGTGCCAGCAGTCCCGTGGGCGGGGGGCCGTACGAGCAGTACTTC CASSPVGGGPYEQYF
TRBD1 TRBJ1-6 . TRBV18 TGTGCCAGCTCACCTACAACAGGGGCCCTCCACTTT CASSPTTGALHF
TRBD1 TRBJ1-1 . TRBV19 TGTGCCAGTAGCCCCCACCGAATGACAGGGGGCGTAAGCACTGAAGCTTTCTTT CASSPHRMTGGVSTEAFF
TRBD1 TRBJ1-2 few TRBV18 TGTGCCAGCTCACCAAGGACAGGGTCCTATGGCTACACCTTC CASSPRTGSYGYTF
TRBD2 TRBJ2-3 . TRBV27 TGTGCCAGCAGTTCAGCGCTCCCCCCAGCGGGGGGGCCCACAGATACGCAGTATTTT CASSSALPPAGGPTDTQYF
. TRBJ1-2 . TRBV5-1 TGCGCCGGCCGGTCTACAGTAGGTGATGGCTACACCTTC CAGRSTVGDGYTF
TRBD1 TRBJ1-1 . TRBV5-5 TGTGCCAGCAGCTTGGGGCTGGGACAGGATAGAGAAGCTTTCTTT CASSLGLGQDREAFF
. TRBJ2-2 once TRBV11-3 TGTGCCAGCAGCCCTGGCGGGACGGTGAACACCGGGGAGCTGTTTTTT CASSPGGTVNTGELFF
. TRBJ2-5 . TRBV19 TGTGCCAGTAGTCAAGGACAGCTCCAAGAGACCCAGTACTTC CASSQGQLQETQYF